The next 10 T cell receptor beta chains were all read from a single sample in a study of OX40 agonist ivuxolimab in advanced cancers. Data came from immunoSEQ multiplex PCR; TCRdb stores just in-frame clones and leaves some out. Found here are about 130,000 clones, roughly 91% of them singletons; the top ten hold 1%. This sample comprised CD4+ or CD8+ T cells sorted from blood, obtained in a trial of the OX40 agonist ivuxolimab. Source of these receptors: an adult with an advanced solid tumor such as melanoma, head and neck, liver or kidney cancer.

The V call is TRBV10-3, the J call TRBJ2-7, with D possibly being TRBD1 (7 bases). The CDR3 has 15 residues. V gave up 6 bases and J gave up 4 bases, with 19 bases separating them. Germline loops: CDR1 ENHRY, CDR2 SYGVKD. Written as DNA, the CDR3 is TGTGCCATCAGGGGGACTGACAGGGATCCTTACGAGCAGTACTTC. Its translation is CAIRGTDRDPYEQYF.

The CDR3 DNA reads as TGTGCCAGCAGTTACCCGACAGGGTACGCCGCGGCTTTCTTT. Translation: CASSYPTGYAAAFF. The V gene is TRBV6-5, the J gene TRBJ1-1; TRBD1 agrees at 7 bases. The ends lost 2 bases at V and 11 bases at J; junction bases unmatched: 11. The CDR3 length is 14 residues. CDR1 and CDR2 (germline): MNHEY, SVGAGI.

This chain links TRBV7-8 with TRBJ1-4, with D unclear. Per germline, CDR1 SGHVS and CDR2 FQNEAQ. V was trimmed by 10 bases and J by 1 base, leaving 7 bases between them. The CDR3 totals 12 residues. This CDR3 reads CAIRLTNEKLFF. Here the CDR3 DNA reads TGTGCCATCCGACTAACTAATGAAAAACTGTTTTTT.

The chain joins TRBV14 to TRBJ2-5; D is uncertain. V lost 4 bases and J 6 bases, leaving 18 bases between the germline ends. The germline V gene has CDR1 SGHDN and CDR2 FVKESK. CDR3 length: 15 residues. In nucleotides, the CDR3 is TGTGCCAGCAGCCTGGTGTTGGACGGTATGAAGACCCAGTACTTC. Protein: CASSLVLDGMKTQYF.

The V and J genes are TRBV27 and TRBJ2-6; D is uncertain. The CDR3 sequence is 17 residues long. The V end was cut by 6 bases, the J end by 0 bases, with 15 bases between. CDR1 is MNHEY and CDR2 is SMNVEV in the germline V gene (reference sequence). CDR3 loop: CASRPMPIASGANVLTF. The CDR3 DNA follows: TGTGCCAGCAGGCCGATGCCGATCGCCTCTGGGGCCAACGTCCTGACTTTC.

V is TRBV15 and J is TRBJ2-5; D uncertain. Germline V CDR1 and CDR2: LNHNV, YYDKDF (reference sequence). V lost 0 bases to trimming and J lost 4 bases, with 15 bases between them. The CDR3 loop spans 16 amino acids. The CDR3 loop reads CATSRDTAPHIETQYF. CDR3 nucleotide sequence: TGTGCCACCAGCAGAGATACCGCCCCCCACATAGAGACCCAGTACTTC.

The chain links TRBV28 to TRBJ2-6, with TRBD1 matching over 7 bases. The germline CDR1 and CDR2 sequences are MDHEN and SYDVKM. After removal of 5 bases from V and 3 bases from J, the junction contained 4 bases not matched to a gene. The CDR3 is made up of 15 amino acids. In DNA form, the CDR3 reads TGTGCCAGCAGTCTGGGACAGTATGGGGCCAACGTCCTGACTTTC. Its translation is CASSLGQYGANVLTF.

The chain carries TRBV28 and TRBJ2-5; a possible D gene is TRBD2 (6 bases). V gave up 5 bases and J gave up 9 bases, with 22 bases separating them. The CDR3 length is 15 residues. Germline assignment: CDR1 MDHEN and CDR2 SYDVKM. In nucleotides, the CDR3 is TGTGCCAGCAGTCCGCCCAGTGGTCTGGGGGGAGCCCAGTACTTC. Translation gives CASSPPSGLGGAQYF.

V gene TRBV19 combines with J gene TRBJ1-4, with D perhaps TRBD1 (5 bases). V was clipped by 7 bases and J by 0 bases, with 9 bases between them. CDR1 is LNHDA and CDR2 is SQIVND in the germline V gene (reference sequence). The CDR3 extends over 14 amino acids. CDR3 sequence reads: CASIGGATNEKLFF. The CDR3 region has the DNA TGTGCCAGTATAGGAGGGGCAACTAATGAAAAACTGTTTTTT. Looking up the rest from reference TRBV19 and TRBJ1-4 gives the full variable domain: DGGITQSPKYLFRKEGQNVTLSCEQNLNHDAMYWYRQDPGQGLRLIYYSQIVNDFQKGDIAEGYSVSREKKESFPLTVTSAQKNPTAFYLCASIGGATNEKLFFGSGTQLSVL.

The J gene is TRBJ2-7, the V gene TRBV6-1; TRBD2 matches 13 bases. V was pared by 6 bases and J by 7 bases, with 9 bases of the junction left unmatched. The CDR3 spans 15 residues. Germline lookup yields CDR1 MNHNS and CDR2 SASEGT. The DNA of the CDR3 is TGTGCCAGCAGCGGGACTAGCGGGATCCTGGGGGAGCAGTACTTC. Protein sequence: CASSGTSGILGEQYF.